These 22 T cell receptor beta chains were all obtained from the same sample, sequenced in a study of blood T cell repertoires in COVID-19. Assay: immunoSEQ multiplex PCR; the TCRdb copy retains only in-frame clones and omits some. The repertoire includes about 340,000 clones, about 88% of them detected once, and 7.3% sits in the top ten. Material: peripheral blood. Every receptor here comes from a woman in her seventies with COVID-19, enrolled during active disease.

This clone showed up just once. The J gene is TRBJ1-2, the V gene TRBV28; TRBD1 is a possible D gene (5 bases). Germline-derived CDR1 and CDR2 are MDHEN and SYDVKM. The V gene lost 2 bases and the J gene lost 3 bases, with 10 bases spanning the gap. The CDR3 covers 14 residues. The CDR3 reads CASSLRGPDYGYTF. Here the CDR3 DNA reads TGTGCCAGCAGTTTAAGGGGCCCGGACTATGGCTACACCTTC.

This rearrangement joins TRBV5-1 to TRBJ1-2; 9 nucleotides align to TRBD1. The CDR3 sequence is 13 residues long. J gave up 12 bases and V 0 bases, and 6 bases lay outside the gene matches. Germline assignment: CDR1 SGHRS and CDR2 YFSETQ. The CDR3 is CASSLDGTGTNTF. Written as DNA, the CDR3 is TGCGCCAGCAGCTTGGATGGGACAGGGACGAACACCTTC. The whole variable domain, filled in from reference TRBV5-1 and TRBJ1-2, reads KAGVTQTPRYLIKTRGQQVTLSCSPISGHRSVSWYQQTPGQGLQFLFEYFSETQRNKGNFPGRFSGRQFSNSRSEMNVSTLELGDSALYLCASSLDGTGTNTFGSGTRLTVV.

The J gene is TRBJ1-3, the V gene TRBV10-3; possible D gene TRBD1, 6 bases. The germline V gene encodes CDR1 ENHRY and CDR2 SYGVKD. The CDR3 runs to 11 residues. The V gene lost 11 bases and the J gene lost 4 bases, with 9 bases spanning the gap. The chain's CDR3 is CAGGQGNTIYF. The CDR3 nucleotides read TGTGCCGGAGGACAGGGAAACACCATATATTTT.

The genes are TRBV28 and TRBJ1-1; 9 bases are a match to TRBD1. Germline trimming cut 11 bases from V and 4 bases from J; bases unmatched to any gene: 11. CDR3 length: 14 amino acids. Per germline, CDR1 MDHEN and CDR2 SYDVKM. The CDR3 DNA reads as TGTGCCGGTCGACAGGGGGGGAGCGGCACTGAAGCTTTCTTT. This gives the protein CAGRQGGSGTEAFF.

The chain combines TRBV6-5 with TRBJ1-1; D possibly corresponds to TRBD1 (5 bases). The ends were cut back, 10 bases at V and 1 base at J, with 16 bases in the middle. The germline V gene has CDR1 MNHEY and CDR2 SVGAGI. The CDR3 has 14 residues. The CDR3 DNA is TGTGCCACCAGGAAAATCAGGGAGAACACTGAAGCTTTCTTT. It yields the protein CATRKIRENTEAFF.

J is TRBJ2-3 and V is TRBV11-2; the match to TRBD1 covers 12 bases. Germline V gene lookup returns CDR1 SGHAT and CDR2 FQNNGV. V lost 4 bases, J lost 3 bases, and 11 bases stayed unmatched. The CDR3 is 18 amino acids. The CDR3 DNA is TGTGCCAGCAGCTCAAGAAAGCCGGGACAGGGGGCGACAGATACGCAGTATTTT. It translates to CASSSRKPGQGATDTQYF.

This chain links TRBV19 with TRBJ1-2; 9 nucleotides align to TRBD1. After removal of 7 bases from V and 5 bases from J, the junction contained 8 bases not matched to a gene. The CDR3 runs to 14 residues. Germline CDR1 LNHDA, CDR2 SQIVND (reference sequence). This CDR3 reads CASTRTGDSYGYTF. As DNA, the CDR3 is TGTGCCAGTACCCGGACAGGGGATAGTTATGGCTACACCTTC.

The chain recombines TRBV29-1 with TRBJ2-3; the D is unclear. Germline CDR1 and CDR2: SQVTM and ANQGSEA. CDR3 length: 10 amino acids. CDR3 residues: CTVDTDTQYF. The CDR3, as DNA: TGCACGGTCGACACAGATACGCAGTATTTT.

The CDR3 protein is CAWSPALTGGKEKLFF. CDR3 nucleotide sequence: TGTGCCTGGAGTCCCGCCCTGACAGGGGGAAAAGAAAAACTGTTTTTT. The chain employs TRBV30 and TRBJ1-4; 9 bases map to TRBD1. The CDR3 spans 16 residues. J gave up 8 bases and V 2 bases, and 12 bases lay outside the gene matches. In germline, CDR1 is GTSNPN, CDR2 SVGIG (reference sequence).

The chain employs TRBV28 and TRBJ2-7; D unresolved. The CDR3 has 13 amino acids. The V end lost 3 bases, the J end lost 4 bases, and 10 bases lay between the germline ends. Germline loops: CDR1 MDHEN, CDR2 SYDVKM. The CDR3: CASSFKLRYEQYF. The CDR3 DNA follows: TGTGCCAGCAGTTTTAAGCTGAGATACGAGCAGTACTTC.

This rearrangement joins TRBV9 to TRBJ1-3, with TRBD1 matching over 7 bases. Looked up from germline, CDR1 is SGDLS and CDR2 is YYNGEE. The CDR3 is made up of 15 amino acids. The ends lost 4 bases at V and 2 bases at J; junction bases unmatched: 6. CDR3 coding DNA: TGTGCCAGCAGCTCCCGAACAGGGGCTGGAAACACCATATATTTT. Protein sequence: CASSSRTGAGNTIYF.

The chain recombines TRBV15 with TRBJ2-2; TRBD2 agrees at 7 bases. V lost 1 base, J lost 6 bases, and 8 bases stayed unmatched. The CDR3 runs 16 residues. Germline CDR1 LNHNV, CDR2 YYDKDF (reference sequence). This CDR3 is CATSRGGEGIAGELFF. For the CDR3, the DNA is TGTGCCACCAGCAGAGGAGGGGAGGGTATCGCCGGGGAGCTGTTTTTT.

In its sample, this clone was seen once. This chain connects TRBV4-3 to TRBJ2-3; 10 bases are a match to TRBD2. Germline values: CDR1 LGHNA, CDR2 YSLEER. The CDR3 loop spans 16 amino acids. The V segment lost 4 bases and the J segment 5 bases; nucleotides outside the gene matches: 9. The DNA of the CDR3 is TGCGCCAGCAGCCTGGCAGCGGGGGGGCCCTTAGATACGCAGTATTTT. Protein product: CASSLAAGGPLDTQYF.

The rearrangement joins TRBV6-4 to TRBJ1-1; D is ambiguous. V lost 6 bases, J lost 2 bases, and 13 bases lay in between. CDR3 length: 14 residues. Germline V lookup: CDR1 MRHNA, CDR2 SNTAGT. The CDR3 DNA reads as TGTGCCAGCAGGAGGGATGGGCATAACACTGAAGCTTTCTTT. Residues: CASRRDGHNTEAFF.

This clone has only a few counts. The chain employs TRBV4-3 and TRBJ1-6; D gene ambiguous. Germline V gives CDR1 LGHNA, CDR2 YSLEER. V lost 5 bases and J 4 bases, leaving 12 bases between the germline ends. This CDR3 has 15 residues. As DNA, the CDR3 is TGCGCCAGCAGCTCTTCCCCGGGTTATAATTCACCCCTCCACTTT. Translated, it gives CASSSSPGYNSPLHF.

The chain combines TRBV28 with TRBJ1-1; D call uncertain. CDR3 length: 15 amino acids. CDR1 is MDHEN, CDR2 SYDVKM, per germline. Trimming left V 6 bases short and J 1 base short, with 15 bases between. The CDR3 DNA sequence: TGTGCCAGCAGCCTAATCCCCCCAGGGAACACTGAAGCTTTCTTT. Its protein product is CASSLIPPGNTEAFF.

This chain connects TRBV6-1 to TRBJ1-4, with D maybe TRBD1 (6 bases). Germline loops: CDR1 MNHNS, CDR2 SASEGT. Trimming cost V 3 bases and J 6 bases, with 11 bases left between them. The CDR3 extends over 14 amino acids. The CDR3 loop reads CASSDPGAHEKLFF. The CDR3 DNA sequence: TGTGCCAGCAGTGACCCAGGGGCTCATGAAAAACTGTTTTTT.

The CDR3 loop is CASSVPGLGETQYF. In DNA, the CDR3 is TGTGCCAGCAGTGTACCGGGACTAGGAGAGACCCAGTACTTC. The V and J genes are TRBV27 and TRBJ2-5; 8 bases align to TRBD2. V dropped 5 bases and J dropped 4; count of bases not matched to a gene: 6. CDR3 length: 14 residues. The germline CDR1 and CDR2 sequences are MNHEY and SMNVEV (reference sequence).

The V gene is TRBV27, the J gene TRBJ1-5, with D hard to call. The CDR3 runs to 13 residues. The germline gives CDR1 MNHEY, CDR2 SMNVEV (reference sequence). V was trimmed by 5 bases and J by 7 bases, leaving 12 bases between them. CDR3 protein: CASSPPLGQPQHF. As DNA, the CDR3 is TGTGCCAGCAGTCCCCCTTTGGGCCAGCCCCAGCATTTT.

This clone occurred a few times. This chain links TRBV5-1 with TRBJ2-5; 11 nucleotides line up with TRBD2. The V gene's germline CDR1 is SGHRS and CDR2 YFSETQ. V lost 3 bases to trimming and J lost 1 base; unmatched junction nucleotides: 8. The CDR3 is 17 amino acids. The CDR3 region has the DNA TGCGCCAGCAGCTGGACCTGGACTAGCGGGCGCCAAGAGACCCAGTACTTC. This sequence encodes CASSWTWTSGRQETQYF.

The rearrangement uses TRBV6-2 or TRBV6-3 and TRBJ2-5; 8 positions match TRBD2. This CDR3 has 17 residues. Germline CDR1 is MNHEY and CDR2 is SVGEGT. V trimming: 1 base; J trimming: 2 bases; junction bases outside the gene matches: 9. CDR3 nucleotide sequence: TGTGCCAGCAGTTACTTCCCGGGGCGGGGGGTACAAGAGACCCAGTACTTC. Encoded protein: CASSYFPGRGVQETQYF.

The chain uses TRBV10-3 and TRBJ1-5; D is possibly TRBD1 (5 bases). Germline CDR1 and CDR2: ENHRY and SYGVKD. With 3 bases removed from V and 9 bases from J, the gap between germline ends came to 18 bases. The CDR3 contains 15 residues. The CDR3 bases are TGTGCCATCAGTGAATCGGGGGACGGAGCAGGGCCCCAGCATTTT. It yields the protein CAISESGDGAGPQHF.